Listed below are T cell receptor beta chains from one sample, sequenced in a study of T cell changes during pregnancy in multiple sclerosis. Data came from immunoSEQ multiplex PCR; TCRdb stores just in-frame clones and leaves some out. The table includes around 26,000 clones, around nine tenths detected once. The material sequenced was CD4+ T cells from peripheral blood mononuclear cells, taken in the first trimester of pregnancy. The receptors come from a female donor in good health, enrolled as a control in a pregnancy study. Both conserved end residues are part of each CDR3. The D gene is left open where the match is weak. Part of the rows lack a size; the others show once, few, many or a class for expanded clones.

V	D	size	J	CDR3	DNA
TRBV5-4	TRBD1	.	TRBJ2-7	CASSLTGVLGEQYF	TGTGCCAGCAGCCTGACAGGGGTTCTCGGCGAGCAGTACTTC
TRBV28	TRBD2	.	TRBJ2-1	CASSLGGTSGAQEQFF	TGTGCCAGCAGTTTGGGGGGGACTAGCGGTGCTCAGGAGCAGTTCTTC
TRBV27	TRBD2	.	TRBJ2-7	CASSTLAGDSYEQYF	TGTGCCAGCAGCACTCTAGCGGGGGACTCCTACGAGCAGTACTTC
TRBV6-1	.	.	TRBJ1-2	CASRKGADYGYTF	TGTGCCAGCAGGAAAGGGGCGGACTATGGCTACACCTTC
TRBV19	TRBD1	.	TRBJ2-7	CASSIGTGGAIYEQYF	TGTGCCAGTAGTATTGGGACAGGGGGCGCGATATACGAGCAGTACTTC
TRBV28	.	medium-sized	TRBJ1-1	CASSSWTENTEAFF	TGTGCCAGCAGTTCCTGGACAGAAAACACTGAAGCTTTCTTT
TRBV5-4	TRBD2	once	TRBJ2-6	CASSPLVLAGEAGANVLTF	TGTGCCAGCAGCCCTCTTGTACTAGCGGGGGAAGCTGGGGCCAACGTCCTGACTTTC
TRBV5-1	.	.	TRBJ2-2	CASSLWGDTGELFF	TGCGCCAGCAGCTTGTGGGGCGACACCGGGGAGCTGTTTTTT
TRBV28	.	.	TRBJ2-1	CASSLRGPAGEFF	TGTGCCAGCAGCCTCAGAGGCCCGGCCGGCGAGTTCTTC
TRBV29-1	TRBD1	.	TRBJ1-2	CSALGDRSDTNYGYTF	TGCAGCGCGCTGGGGGACAGGTCCGATACTAACTATGGCTACACCTTC
TRBV9	.	once	TRBJ2-3	CASSRRGSGGTDTQYF	TGTGCCAGCAGCCGTAGGGGGAGCGGGGGCACAGATACGCAGTATTTT
TRBV12-5	.	.	TRBJ2-1	CASGPDKYNEQFF	TGTGCTAGTGGACCTGACAAATACAATGAGCAGTTCTTC
TRBV29-1	TRBD2	.	TRBJ2-7	CSVEVEASGALYEQYF	TGCAGCGTTGAAGTGGAAGCTAGCGGAGCCCTCTACGAGCAGTACTTC
TRBV28	.	.	TRBJ1-2	CASSRAGQGSGWGGYTF	TGTGCCAGCAGCCGAGCGGGGCAGGGGTCAGGGTGGGGAGGCTACACCTTC
TRBV6-5	.	.	TRBJ2-7	CASSYSTGYEQYF	TGTGCCAGCAGTTACTCCACAGGGTATGAGCAGTACTTC
TRBV29-1	TRBD1	medium-sized	TRBJ1-1	CSVEGEGASEAFF	TGCAGCGTTGAAGGAGAGGGGGCTTCTGAAGCTTTCTTT
TRBV2	.	.	TRBJ2-2	CASRENANTGELFF	TGTGCCAGCAGAGAGAACGCGAACACCGGGGAGCTGTTTTTT
TRBV28	TRBD1	once	TRBJ1-2	CAGRDRGSYGYTF	TGTGCCGGCCGGGACAGGGGAAGCTATGGCTACACCTTC
TRBV11-3	.	.	TRBJ2-1	CASSLVGGSGGSEQFF	TGTGCCAGCAGCTTAGTCGGGGGTAGCGGCGGTAGTGAGCAGTTCTTC
TRBV19	TRBD2	.	TRBJ2-7	CASSQLAGEHSEQYF	TGTGCCAGTAGTCAACTAGCGGGGGAGCACTCCGAGCAGTACTTC
TRBV18	TRBD2	.	TRBJ2-3	CASSPIPAGGSSTDTQYF	TGTGCCAGCTCACCAATTCCTGCGGGAGGGTCTAGCACAGATACGCAGTATTTT
TRBV28	TRBD1	.	TRBJ2-1	CASSSQTGKDEQFF	TGTGCCAGCAGTTCTCAGACAGGGAAGGATGAGCAGTTCTTC
TRBV2	.	few	TRBJ2-1	CASRSYNEQFF	TGTGCCAGCCGTTCCTACAATGAGCAGTTCTTC
TRBV27	TRBD1	.	TRBJ1-1	CASSPRTGRMNTEAFF	TGTGCCAGCAGTCCCCGGACAGGGAGAATGAACACTGAAGCTTTCTTT
TRBV7-2	TRBD1	.	TRBJ2-7	CASSLGSGQILFEQYF	TGTGCCAGCAGCTTAGGTTCGGGACAGATACTTTTCGAGCAGTACTTC
TRBV7-2	TRBD2	.	TRBJ2-1	CASSLRVAGLLYNEQFF	TGTGCCAGCAGCTTACGGGTAGCGGGGCTACTCTACAATGAGCAGTTCTTC
TRBV2	TRBD2	once	TRBJ2-1	CASSPLAGGGNEQFF	TGTGCCAGCAGTCCACTAGCGGGAGGCGGCAATGAGCAGTTCTTC
TRBV9	.	.	TRBJ1-1	CASSPGGGWAEAFF	TGTGCCAGCAGCCCCGGGGGGGGATGGGCTGAAGCTTTCTTT